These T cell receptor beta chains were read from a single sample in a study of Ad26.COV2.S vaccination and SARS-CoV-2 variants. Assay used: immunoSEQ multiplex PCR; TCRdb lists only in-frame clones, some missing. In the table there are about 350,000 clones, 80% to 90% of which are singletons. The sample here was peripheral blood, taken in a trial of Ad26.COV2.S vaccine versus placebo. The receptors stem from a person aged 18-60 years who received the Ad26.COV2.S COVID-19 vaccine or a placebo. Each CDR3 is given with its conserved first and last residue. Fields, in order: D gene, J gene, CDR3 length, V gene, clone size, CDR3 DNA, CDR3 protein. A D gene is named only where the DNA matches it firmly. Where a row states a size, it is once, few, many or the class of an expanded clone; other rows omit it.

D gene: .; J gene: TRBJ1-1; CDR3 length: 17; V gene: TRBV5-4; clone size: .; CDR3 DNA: TGTGCCAGCAGCCCCCGTAGGCAGGGTATTTCGAACACTGAAGCTTTCTTT; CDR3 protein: CASSPRRQGISNTEAFF
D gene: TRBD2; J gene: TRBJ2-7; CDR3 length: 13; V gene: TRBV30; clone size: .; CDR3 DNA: TGTGCCTGGAGCCTAGCGGGGGCAGGAGAGCAGTACTTC; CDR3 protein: CAWSLAGAGEQYF
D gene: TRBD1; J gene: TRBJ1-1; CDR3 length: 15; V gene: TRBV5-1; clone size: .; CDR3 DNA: TGCGCCAGCAGCTGGGACAGGGGAGTGAACACTGAAGCTTTCTTT; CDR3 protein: CASSWDRGVNTEAFF
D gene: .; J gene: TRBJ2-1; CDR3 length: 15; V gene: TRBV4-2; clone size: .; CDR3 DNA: TGTGCCAGCAGCCAAGAAACCCACTCCTACAATGAGCAGTTCTTC; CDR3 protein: CASSQETHSYNEQFF
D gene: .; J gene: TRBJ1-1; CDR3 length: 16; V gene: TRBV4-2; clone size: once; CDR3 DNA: TGTGCCAGCAGCAGACCGGAGCAGGACAGGAACACTGAAGCTTTCTTT; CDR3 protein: CASSRPEQDRNTEAFF
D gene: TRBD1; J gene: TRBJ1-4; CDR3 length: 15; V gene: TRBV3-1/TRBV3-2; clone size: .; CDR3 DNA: TGTGCCAGCAGCCTCCGACAGGGGCGGGGTGAAAAACTGTTTTTT; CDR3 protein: CASSLRQGRGEKLFF
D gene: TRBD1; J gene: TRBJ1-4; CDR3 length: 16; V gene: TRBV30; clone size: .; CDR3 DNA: TGTGCCTGGAGTAGGACAGGGGCCCAATCTTTTCGAAAACTGTTTTTT; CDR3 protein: CAWSRTGAQSFRKLFF
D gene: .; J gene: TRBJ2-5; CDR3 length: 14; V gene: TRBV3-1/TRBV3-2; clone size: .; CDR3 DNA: TGTGCCAGCAGCCATAACCTGGGCAAAGAGACCCAGTACTTC; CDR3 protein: CASSHNLGKETQYF
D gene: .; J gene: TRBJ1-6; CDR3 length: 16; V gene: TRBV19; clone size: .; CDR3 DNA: TGTGCCAGTAGTATAGGTTCCAGGGGAGTGAATTCACCCCTCCACTTT; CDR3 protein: CASSIGSRGVNSPLHF
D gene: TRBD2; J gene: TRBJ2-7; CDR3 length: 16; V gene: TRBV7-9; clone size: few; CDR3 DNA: TGTGCCAGCAGCGCGTTAGTCTCGCGGGGAGGGGACGAGCAGTACTTC; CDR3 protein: CASSALVSRGGDEQYF
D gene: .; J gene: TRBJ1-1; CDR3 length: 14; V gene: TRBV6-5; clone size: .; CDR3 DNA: TGTGCCAGCAGGCCCCGGACAGTCGGCACTGAAGCTTTCTTT; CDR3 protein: CASRPRTVGTEAFF
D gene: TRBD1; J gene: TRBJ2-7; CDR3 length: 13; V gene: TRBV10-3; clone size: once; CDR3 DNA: TGTGCCATCAGCACAGGGGACTCCTACGAGCAGTACTTC; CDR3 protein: CAISTGDSYEQYF
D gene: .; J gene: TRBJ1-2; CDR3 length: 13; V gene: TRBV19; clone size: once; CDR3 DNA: TGTGCCAGTGCGAGGGCCGCGCCTTATGGCTACACCTTC; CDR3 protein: CASARAAPYGYTF
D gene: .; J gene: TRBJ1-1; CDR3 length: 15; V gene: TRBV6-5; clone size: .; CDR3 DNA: TGTGCCAGCAGTTACCCTGGTGGAGTGAACACTGAAGCTTTCTTT; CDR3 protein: CASSYPGGVNTEAFF
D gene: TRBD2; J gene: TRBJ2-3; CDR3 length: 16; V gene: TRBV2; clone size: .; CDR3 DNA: TGTGCCAGCAGGGAGGGACTAGCGGGTGTGTTAGATACGCAGTATTTT; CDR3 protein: CASREGLAGVLDTQYF
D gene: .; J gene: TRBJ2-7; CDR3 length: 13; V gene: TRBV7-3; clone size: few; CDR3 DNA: TGTGCCAGCAGCTCCACCTACCGGGATGAGCAGTACTTC; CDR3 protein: CASSSTYRDEQYF
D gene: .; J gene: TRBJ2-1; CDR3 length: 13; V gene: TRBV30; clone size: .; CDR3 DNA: TGTGCCGGGTCGGGTCACTCCTACAATGAGCAGTTCTTC; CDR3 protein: CAGSGHSYNEQFF
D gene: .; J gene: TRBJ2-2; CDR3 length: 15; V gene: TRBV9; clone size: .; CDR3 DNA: TGTGCCAGCAGCGTTGACGCAGGGCAGGCCGGGGAGCTGTTTTTT; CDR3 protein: CASSVDAGQAGELFF
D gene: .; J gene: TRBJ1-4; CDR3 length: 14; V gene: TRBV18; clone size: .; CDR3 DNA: TGTGCCAGCTCACTTGAGGGAACTAATGAAAAACTGTTTTTT; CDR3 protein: CASSLEGTNEKLFF
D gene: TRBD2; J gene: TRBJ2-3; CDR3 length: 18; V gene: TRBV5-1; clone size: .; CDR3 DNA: TGCGCCAGCAGTGATGGGGGACTAGCGGGGATTAACACAGATACGCAGTATTTT; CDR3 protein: CASSDGGLAGINTDTQYF
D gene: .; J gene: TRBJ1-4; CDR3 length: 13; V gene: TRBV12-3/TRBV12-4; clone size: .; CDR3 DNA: TGTGCCAGCAGCCAAGGAATGAATGAAAAACTGTTTTTT; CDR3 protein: CASSQGMNEKLFF
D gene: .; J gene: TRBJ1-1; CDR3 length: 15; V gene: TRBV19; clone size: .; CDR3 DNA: TGTGCCAGTAGTATTAATTGGTCCGAAGGCACTGAAGCTTTCTTT; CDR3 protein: CASSINWSEGTEAFF
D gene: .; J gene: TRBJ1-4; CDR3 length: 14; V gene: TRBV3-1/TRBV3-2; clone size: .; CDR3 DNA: TGTGCCAGCAGCCAATATGGGACATCAGAAAAACTGTTTTTT; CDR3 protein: CASSQYGTSEKLFF